The clone carrying this TCR beta chain was counted only a few times. In the study's own analysis: Estimates of nucleated cell counts were drawn from the amplification of reference gene primers. Using immunoSEQ multiplex PCR, the repertoire was profiled, and TCRdb retains in-frame clones only, with some absent. That table supplies the V and J calls and clone size; D and trimming were determined from the DNA. Among about 88,000 clones listed, roughly 90% were seen once. The sample originates from a study of blood T cell repertoires in COVID-19. Overall study: Samples representing acute and convalescent COVID-19 were sourced from the United States, Italy and Spain. From T cells, B-cell-depleted T cells, or PBMCs came the material, which was cDNA or gDNA.

Germline lookup yields CDR1 LNHNV and CDR2 YYDKDF (reference sequence). CDR3 length equals 15 residues. V dropped 5 bases and J dropped 8 bases, with 19 bases sitting between them. This clonotype was obtained from a male donor with acute or convalescent COVID-19. Specimen: peripheral blood. This sequence joins TRBV15 and TRBJ2-1, with a possible D match to TRBD2 (5 bases). CDR3 region: CATSPRGPGVDEQFF. The CDR3 region has the DNA TGTGCCACCAGCCCCCGTGGCCCCGGGGTTGATGAGCAGTTCTTC.